This T cell receptor beta chain appears in the sequencing data of a study of cytomegalovirus exposure and HLA in healthy donors. Study-wide results and limits: The study recorded 150 to 200 TCR beta chains that were cytomegalovirus-associated. In vitro experiments confirmed that a few CMV-associated chains were specific for CMV antigens.

Note on this clone: Its antigen is still unknown.

Between the trimmed V and J ends, which lost 3 bases and 9 bases, there was a span of 18 bases. The CDR3 has 15 amino acids. Germline V gene data show CDR1 as MNHEY and CDR2 as SMNVEV (reference sequence). The protocol was immunoSEQ multiplex PCR, while the TCRdb copy is restricted to in-frame clones and leaves out a portion. This sample carries over 45,000 clones, over 90% of them seen once, and the ten largest clones take 4.5% to 6%. The sequenced sample consisted of PBMCs. This receptor was taken from a young woman in good health and CMV-seronegative. The chain couples TRBV27 to TRBJ2-1, with D unclear. The CDR3 bases are TGTGCCAGCAGTTTCGAAACCGACGGGTCAGCTGAGCAGTTCTTC. Encoded protein: CASSFETDGSAEQFF.